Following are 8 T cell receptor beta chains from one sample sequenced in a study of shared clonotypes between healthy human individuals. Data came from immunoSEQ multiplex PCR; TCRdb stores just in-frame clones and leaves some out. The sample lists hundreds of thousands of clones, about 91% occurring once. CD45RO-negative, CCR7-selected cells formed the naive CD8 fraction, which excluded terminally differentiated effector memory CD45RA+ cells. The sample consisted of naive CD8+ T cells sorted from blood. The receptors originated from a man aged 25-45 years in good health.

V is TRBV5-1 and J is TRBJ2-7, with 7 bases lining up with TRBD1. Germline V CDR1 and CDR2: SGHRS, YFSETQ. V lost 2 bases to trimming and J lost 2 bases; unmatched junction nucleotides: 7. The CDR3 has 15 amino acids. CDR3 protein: CASSFGTEDTYEQYF. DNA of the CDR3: TGCGCCAGCAGCTTTGGGACAGAAGACACCTACGAGCAGTACTTC.

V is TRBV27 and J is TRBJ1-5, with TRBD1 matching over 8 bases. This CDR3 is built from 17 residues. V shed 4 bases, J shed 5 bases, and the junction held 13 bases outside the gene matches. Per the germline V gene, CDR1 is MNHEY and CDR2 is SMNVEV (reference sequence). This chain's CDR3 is CASSSLAPTGGHQPQHF. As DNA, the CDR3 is TGTGCCAGCAGTTCCTTAGCCCCTACAGGGGGACATCAGCCCCAGCATTTT.

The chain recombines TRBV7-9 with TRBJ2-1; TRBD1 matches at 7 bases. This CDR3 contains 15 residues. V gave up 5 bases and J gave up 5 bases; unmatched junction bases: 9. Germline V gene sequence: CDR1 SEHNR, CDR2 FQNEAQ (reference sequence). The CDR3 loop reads CASSPNRGPNNEQFF. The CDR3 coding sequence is TGTGCCAGCAGCCCAAACAGGGGTCCCAACAATGAGCAGTTCTTC.

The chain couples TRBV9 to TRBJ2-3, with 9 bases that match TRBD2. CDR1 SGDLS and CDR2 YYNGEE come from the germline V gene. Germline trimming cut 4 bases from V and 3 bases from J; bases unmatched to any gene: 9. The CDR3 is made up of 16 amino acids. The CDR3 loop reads CASSFIAGVGTDTQYF. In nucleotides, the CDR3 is TGTGCCAGCAGCTTCATAGCGGGGGTGGGGACAGATACGCAGTATTTT.

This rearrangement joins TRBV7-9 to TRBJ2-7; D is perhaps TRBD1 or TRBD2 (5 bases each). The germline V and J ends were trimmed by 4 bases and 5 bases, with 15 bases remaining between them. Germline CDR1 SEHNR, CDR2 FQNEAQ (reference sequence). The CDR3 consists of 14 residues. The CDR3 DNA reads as TGTGCCAGCAGCTGGGGGAGAGGGGTCAACGAGCAGTACTTC. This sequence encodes CASSWGRGVNEQYF.

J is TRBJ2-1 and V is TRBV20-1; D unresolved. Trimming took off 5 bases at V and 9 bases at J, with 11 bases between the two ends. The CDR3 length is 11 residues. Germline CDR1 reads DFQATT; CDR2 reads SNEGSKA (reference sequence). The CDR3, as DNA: TGCAGTGCTTATGCCCTGGGTGAGCAGTTCTTC. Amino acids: CSAYALGEQFF.

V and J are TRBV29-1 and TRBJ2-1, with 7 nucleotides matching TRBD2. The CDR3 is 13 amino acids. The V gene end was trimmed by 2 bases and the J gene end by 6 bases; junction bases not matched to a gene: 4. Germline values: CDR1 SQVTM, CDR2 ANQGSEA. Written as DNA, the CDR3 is TGCAGCGTTGAATCCGGGACTATCAATGAGCAGTTCTTC. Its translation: CSVESGTINEQFF.

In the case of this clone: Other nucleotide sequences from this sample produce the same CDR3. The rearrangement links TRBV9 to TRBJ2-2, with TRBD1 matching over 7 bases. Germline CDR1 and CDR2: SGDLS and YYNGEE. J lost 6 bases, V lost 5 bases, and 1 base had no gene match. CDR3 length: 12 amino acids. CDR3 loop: CASRQGAGELFF. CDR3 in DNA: TGTGCCAGCAGGCAGGGGGCCGGGGAGCTGTTTTTT.